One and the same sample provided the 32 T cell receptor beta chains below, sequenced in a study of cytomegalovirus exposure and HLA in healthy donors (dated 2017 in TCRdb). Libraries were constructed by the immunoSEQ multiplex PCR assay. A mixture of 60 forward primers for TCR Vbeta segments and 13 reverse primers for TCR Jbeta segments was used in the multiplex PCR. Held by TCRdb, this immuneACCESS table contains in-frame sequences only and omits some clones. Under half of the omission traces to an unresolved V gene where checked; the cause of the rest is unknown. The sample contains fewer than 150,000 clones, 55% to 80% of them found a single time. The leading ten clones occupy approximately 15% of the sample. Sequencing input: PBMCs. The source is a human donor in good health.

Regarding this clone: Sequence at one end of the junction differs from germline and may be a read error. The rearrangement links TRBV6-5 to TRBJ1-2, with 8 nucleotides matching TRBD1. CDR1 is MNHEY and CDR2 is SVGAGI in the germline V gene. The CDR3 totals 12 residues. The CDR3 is CASSTGGRGYPF. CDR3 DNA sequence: TGTGCCAGCAGTACAGGGGGACGGGGCTACCCCTTC.

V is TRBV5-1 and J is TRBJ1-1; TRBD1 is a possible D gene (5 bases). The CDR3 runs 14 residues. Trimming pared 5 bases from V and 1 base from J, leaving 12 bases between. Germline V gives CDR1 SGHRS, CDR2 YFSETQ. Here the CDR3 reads CASRSGSPNTEAFF. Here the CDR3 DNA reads TGCGCCAGCAGGTCAGGGTCCCCGAACACTGAAGCTTTCTTT.

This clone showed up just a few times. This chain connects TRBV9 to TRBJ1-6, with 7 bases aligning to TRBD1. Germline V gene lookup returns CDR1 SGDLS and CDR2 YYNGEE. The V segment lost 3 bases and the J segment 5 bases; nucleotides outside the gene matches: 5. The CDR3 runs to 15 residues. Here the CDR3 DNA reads TGTGCCAGCAGCGCTACCGGGACAGATAATTCACCCCTCCACTTT. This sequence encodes CASSATGTDNSPLHF.

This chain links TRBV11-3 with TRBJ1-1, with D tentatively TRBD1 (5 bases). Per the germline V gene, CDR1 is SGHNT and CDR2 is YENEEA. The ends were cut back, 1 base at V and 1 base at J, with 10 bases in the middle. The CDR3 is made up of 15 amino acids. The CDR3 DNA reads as TGTGCCAGCAGCTTAGTGGCGGGGGGGAACACTGAAGCTTTCTTT. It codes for CASSLVAGGNTEAFF.

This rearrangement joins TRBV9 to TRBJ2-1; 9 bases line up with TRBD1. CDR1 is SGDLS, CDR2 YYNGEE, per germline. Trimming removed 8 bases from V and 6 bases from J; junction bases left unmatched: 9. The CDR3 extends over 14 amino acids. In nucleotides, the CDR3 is TGTGCCAGGCGCGGGGACAGGGTGCCCAATGAGCAGTTCTTC. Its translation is CARRGDRVPNEQFF.

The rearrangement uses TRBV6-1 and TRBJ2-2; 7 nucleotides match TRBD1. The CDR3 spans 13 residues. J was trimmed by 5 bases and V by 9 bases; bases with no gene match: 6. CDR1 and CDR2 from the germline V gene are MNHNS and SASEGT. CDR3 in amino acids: CASRQGGTGELFF. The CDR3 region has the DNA TGTGCCAGTCGACAGGGTGGGACCGGGGAGCTGTTTTTT.

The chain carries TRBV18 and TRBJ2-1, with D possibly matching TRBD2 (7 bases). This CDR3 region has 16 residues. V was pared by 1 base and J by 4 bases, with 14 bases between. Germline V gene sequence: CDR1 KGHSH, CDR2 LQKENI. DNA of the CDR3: TGTGCCAGCTCACCACGGGGGGGGGCTAGATACAATGAGCAGTTCTTC. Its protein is CASSPRGGARYNEQFF.

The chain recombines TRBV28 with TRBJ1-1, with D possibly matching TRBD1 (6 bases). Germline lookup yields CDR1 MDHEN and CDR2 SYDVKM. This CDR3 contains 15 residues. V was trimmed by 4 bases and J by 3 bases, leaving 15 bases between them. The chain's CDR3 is CASSYQGLGDTEAFF. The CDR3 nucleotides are TGTGCCAGCAGTTACCAGGGGTTGGGGGACACTGAAGCTTTCTTT.

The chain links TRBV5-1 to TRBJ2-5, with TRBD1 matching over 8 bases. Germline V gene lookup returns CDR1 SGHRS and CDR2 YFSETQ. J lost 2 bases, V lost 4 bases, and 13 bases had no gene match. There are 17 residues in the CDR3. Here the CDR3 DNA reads TGCGCCAGCAGCAGCAGGGGGCTATTTAACCCGCAAGAGACCCAGTACTTC. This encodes CASSSRGLFNPQETQYF.

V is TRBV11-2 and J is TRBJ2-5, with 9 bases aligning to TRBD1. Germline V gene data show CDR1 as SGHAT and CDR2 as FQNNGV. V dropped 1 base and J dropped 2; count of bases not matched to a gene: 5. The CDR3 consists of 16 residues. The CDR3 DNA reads TGTGCCAGCAGCTTAGCTTCGACAGGGGGACAAGAGACCCAGTACTTC. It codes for CASSLASTGGQETQYF.

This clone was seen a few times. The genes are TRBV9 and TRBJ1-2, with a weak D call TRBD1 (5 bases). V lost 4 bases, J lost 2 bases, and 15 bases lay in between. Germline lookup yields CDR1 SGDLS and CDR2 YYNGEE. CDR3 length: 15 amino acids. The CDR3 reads CASSPTPGQNYGYTF. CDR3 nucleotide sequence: TGTGCCAGCAGCCCTACCCCCGGACAAAACTATGGCTACACCTTC.

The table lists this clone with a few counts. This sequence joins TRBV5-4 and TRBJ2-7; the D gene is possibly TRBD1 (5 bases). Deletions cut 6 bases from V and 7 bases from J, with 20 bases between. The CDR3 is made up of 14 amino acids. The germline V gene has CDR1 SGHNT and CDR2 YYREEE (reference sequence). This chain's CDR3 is CASTPNGPGWEQYF. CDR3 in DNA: TGTGCCAGCACCCCGAACGGGCCAGGGTGGGAGCAGTACTTC.

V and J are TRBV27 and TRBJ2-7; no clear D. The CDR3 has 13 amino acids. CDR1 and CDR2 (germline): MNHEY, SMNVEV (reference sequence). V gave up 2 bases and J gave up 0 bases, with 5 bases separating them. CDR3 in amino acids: CASSLEFSYEQYF. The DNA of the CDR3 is TGTGCCAGCAGTTTAGAGTTCTCCTACGAGCAGTACTTC.

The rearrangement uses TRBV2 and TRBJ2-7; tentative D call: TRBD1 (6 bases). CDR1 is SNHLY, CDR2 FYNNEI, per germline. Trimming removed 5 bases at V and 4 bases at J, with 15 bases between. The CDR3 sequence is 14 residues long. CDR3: CASSLRTQGYEQYF. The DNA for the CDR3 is TGTGCCAGCAGTCTTCGTACACAGGGTTACGAGCAGTACTTC.

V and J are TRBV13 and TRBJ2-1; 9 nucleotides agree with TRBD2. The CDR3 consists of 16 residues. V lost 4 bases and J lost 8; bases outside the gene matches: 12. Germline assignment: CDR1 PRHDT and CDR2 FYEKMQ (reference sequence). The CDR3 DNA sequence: TGTGCCAGCAGCTACCAAAGGCGGGAGGGCTCGGATGAGCAGTTCTTC. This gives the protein CASSYQRREGSDEQFF.

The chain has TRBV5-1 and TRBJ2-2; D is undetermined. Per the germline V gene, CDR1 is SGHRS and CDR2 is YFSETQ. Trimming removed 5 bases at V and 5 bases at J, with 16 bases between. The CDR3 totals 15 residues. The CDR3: CASSPFEPGTGELFF. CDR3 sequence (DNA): TGCGCCAGCAGTCCTTTCGAGCCGGGTACCGGGGAGCTGTTTTTT.

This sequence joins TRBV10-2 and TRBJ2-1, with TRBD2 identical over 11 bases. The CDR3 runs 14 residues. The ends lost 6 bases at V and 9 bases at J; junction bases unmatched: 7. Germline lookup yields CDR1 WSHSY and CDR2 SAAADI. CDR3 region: CASRLAGEGGEQFF. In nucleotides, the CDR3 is TGCGCCAGCAGACTAGCGGGAGAGGGAGGTGAGCAGTTCTTC.

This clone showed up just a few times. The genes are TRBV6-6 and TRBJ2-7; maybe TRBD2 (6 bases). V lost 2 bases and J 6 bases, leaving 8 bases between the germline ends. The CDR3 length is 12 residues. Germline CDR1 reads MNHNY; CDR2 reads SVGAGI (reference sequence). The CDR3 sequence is CASSYIGGEQYF. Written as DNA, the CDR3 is TGTGCCAGCAGTTACATCGGGGGCGAGCAGTACTTC.

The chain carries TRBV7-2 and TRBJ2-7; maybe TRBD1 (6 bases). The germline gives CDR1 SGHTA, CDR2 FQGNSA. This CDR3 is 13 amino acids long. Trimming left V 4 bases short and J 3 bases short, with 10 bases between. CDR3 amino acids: CASSYKDSYEQYF. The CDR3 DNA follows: TGTGCCAGCAGCTATAAGGACAGCTACGAGCAGTACTTC.

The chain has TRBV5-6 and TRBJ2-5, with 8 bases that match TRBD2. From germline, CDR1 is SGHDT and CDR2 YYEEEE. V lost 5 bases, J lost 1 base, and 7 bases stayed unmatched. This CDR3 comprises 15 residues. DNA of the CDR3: TGTGCCAGCAGTGAAAGCGGGAGCGCCCAAGAGACCCAGTACTTC. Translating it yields CASSESGSAQETQYF.

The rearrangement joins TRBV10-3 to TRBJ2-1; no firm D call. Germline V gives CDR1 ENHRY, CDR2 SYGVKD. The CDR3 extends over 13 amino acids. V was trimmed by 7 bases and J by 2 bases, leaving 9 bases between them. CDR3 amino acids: CAIKTSTYNEQFF. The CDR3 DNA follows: TGTGCCATCAAGACATCAACCTACAATGAGCAGTTCTTC.

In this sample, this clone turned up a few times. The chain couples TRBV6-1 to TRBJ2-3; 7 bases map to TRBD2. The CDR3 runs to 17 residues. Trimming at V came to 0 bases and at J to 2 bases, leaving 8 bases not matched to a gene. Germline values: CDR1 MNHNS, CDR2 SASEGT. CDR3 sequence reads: CASSEALTSLNTDTQYF. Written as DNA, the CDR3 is TGTGCCAGCAGTGAAGCCTTGACTAGCTTAAACACAGATACGCAGTATTTT.

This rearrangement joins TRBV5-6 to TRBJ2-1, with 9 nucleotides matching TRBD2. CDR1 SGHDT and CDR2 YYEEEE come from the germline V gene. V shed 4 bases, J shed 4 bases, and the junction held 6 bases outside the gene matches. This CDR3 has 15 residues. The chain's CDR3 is CASSLGSGSYNEQFF. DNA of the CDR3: TGTGCCAGCAGCCTAGGTAGCGGGAGTTACAATGAGCAGTTCTTC.

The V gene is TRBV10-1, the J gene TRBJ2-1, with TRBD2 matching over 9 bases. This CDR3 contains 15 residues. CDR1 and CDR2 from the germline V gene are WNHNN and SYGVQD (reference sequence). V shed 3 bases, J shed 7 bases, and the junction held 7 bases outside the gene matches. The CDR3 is CASSDVGSGGNEQFF. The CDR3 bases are TGCGCCAGCAGTGATGTCGGGAGCGGGGGGAATGAGCAGTTCTTC.

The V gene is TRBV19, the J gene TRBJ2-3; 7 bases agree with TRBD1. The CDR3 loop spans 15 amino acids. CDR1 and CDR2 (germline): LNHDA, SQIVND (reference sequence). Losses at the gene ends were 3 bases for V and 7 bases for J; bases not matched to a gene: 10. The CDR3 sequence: CASSISGTATHTQYF. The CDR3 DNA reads TGTGCCAGTAGTATCTCCGGGACAGCGACCCATACGCAGTATTTT.

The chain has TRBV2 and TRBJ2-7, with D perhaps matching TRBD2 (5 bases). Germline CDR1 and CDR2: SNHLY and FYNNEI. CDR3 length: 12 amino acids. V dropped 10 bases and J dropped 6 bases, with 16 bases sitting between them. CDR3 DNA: TGTGCCACCTCCGCGGGTCTAGGCGAGCAGTACTTC. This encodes CATSAGLGEQYF.

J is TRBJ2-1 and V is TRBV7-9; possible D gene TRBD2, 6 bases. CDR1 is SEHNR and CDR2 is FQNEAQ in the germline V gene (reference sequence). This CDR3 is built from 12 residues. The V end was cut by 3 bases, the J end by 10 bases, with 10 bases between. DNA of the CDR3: TGTGCCAGCAGCTTCTTCGCGGGGGAGCAGTTCTTC. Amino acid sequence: CASSFFAGEQFF.

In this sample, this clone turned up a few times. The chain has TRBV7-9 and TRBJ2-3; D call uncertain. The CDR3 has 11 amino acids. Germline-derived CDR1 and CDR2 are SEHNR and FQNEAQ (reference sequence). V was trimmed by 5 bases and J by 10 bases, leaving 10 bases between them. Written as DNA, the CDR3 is TGTGCCAGCAGCCCTATAGTTGCGCAGTATTTT. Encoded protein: CASSPIVAQYF.

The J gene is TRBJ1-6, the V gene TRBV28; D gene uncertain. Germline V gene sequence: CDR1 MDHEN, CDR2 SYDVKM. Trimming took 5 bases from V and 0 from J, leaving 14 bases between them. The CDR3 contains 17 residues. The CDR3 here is CASSPDTKSSYNSPLHF. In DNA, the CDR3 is TGTGCCAGCAGTCCCGACACAAAGAGCTCCTATAATTCACCCCTCCACTTT.

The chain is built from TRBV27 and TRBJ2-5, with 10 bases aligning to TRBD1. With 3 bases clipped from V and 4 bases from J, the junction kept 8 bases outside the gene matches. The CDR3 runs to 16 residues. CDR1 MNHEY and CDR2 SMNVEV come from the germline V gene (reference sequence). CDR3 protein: CASSFYWDRGRETQYF. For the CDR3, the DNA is TGTGCCAGCAGTTTCTACTGGGACAGGGGTCGAGAGACCCAGTACTTC.

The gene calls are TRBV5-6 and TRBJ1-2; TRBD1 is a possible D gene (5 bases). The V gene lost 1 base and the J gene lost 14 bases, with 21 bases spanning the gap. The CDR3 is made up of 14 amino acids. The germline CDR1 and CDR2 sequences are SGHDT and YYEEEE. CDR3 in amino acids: CASSLSAGIGAGTF. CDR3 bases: TGTGCCAGCAGCTTGTCGGCAGGTATTGGGGCGGGGACCTTC.

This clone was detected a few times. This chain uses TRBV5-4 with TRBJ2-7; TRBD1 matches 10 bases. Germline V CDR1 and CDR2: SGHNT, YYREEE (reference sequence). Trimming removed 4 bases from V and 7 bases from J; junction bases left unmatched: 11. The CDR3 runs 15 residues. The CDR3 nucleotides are TGTGCCAGCAGCCCGAAGGACAGGGGGGCCGAAGAGCAGTACTTC. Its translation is CASSPKDRGAEEQYF.